This T cell receptor beta chain originates from a study of a mutant IDH1 vaccine in newly diagnosed glioma. For the study at large: First vaccine doses came 4-6 weeks after radiotherapy alone, or with temozolomide cycles. Standard pretreatment was either radiotherapy, temozolomide, or, for most, radiochemotherapy with temozolomide.

The repertoire was sequenced with immunoSEQ multiplex PCR; TCRdb's copy has only in-frame clones and lacks some. The data contain 20,000 to 25,000 clones, 70% of them singletons. Germline V gene sequence: CDR1 SGHRS, CDR2 YFSETQ. After removal of 0 bases from V and 0 bases from J, the junction contained 6 bases not matched to a gene. The length of the CDR3 is 17 residues. The time point here: week 11, during vaccination. Doses consisted of 300 ug of mutant IDH1 20-mer peptide each, paired with topical imiquimod. The donors had new WHO grade 3 or 4 astrocytomas; these were IDH1-mutant and ATRX-lost. A note on this clone: Its matching antigen is unknown.

The chain uses TRBV5-1 and TRBJ2-3; 8 bases are shared with TRBD1. The clonotype was recovered from a young man with glioma. Some clones in this sample may be carry-over from other donors' samples. Material: peripheral blood mononuclear cells (PBMCs), obtained from a glioma patient whose treatment included an IDH1 peptide vaccine. CDR3 nucleotide sequence: TGCGCCAGCAGCTTGGACTGGACAGGGTCAAGCACAGATACGCAGTATTTT. This gives the protein CASSLDWTGSSTDTQYF. Looking up the rest from reference TRBV5-1 and TRBJ2-3 gives the full variable domain: KAGVTQTPRYLIKTRGQQVTLSCSPISGHRSVSWYQQTPGQGLQFLFEYFSETQRNKGNFPGRFSGRQFSNSRSEMNVSTLELGDSALYLCASSLDWTGSSTDTQYFGPGTRLTVL.